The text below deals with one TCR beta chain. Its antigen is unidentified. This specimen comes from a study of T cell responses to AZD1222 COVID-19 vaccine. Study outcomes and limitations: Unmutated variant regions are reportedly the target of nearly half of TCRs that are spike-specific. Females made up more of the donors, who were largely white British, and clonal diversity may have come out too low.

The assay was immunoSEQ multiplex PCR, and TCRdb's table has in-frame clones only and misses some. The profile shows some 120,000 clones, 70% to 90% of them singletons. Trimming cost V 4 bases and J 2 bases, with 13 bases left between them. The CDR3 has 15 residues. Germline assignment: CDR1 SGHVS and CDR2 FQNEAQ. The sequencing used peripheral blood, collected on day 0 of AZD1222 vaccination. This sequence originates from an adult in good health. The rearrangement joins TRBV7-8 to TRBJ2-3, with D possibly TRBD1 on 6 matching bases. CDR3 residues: CASSSPGQNTDTQYF. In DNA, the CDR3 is TGTGCCAGCAGCTCCCCCGGACAGAACACAGATACGCAGTATTTT.